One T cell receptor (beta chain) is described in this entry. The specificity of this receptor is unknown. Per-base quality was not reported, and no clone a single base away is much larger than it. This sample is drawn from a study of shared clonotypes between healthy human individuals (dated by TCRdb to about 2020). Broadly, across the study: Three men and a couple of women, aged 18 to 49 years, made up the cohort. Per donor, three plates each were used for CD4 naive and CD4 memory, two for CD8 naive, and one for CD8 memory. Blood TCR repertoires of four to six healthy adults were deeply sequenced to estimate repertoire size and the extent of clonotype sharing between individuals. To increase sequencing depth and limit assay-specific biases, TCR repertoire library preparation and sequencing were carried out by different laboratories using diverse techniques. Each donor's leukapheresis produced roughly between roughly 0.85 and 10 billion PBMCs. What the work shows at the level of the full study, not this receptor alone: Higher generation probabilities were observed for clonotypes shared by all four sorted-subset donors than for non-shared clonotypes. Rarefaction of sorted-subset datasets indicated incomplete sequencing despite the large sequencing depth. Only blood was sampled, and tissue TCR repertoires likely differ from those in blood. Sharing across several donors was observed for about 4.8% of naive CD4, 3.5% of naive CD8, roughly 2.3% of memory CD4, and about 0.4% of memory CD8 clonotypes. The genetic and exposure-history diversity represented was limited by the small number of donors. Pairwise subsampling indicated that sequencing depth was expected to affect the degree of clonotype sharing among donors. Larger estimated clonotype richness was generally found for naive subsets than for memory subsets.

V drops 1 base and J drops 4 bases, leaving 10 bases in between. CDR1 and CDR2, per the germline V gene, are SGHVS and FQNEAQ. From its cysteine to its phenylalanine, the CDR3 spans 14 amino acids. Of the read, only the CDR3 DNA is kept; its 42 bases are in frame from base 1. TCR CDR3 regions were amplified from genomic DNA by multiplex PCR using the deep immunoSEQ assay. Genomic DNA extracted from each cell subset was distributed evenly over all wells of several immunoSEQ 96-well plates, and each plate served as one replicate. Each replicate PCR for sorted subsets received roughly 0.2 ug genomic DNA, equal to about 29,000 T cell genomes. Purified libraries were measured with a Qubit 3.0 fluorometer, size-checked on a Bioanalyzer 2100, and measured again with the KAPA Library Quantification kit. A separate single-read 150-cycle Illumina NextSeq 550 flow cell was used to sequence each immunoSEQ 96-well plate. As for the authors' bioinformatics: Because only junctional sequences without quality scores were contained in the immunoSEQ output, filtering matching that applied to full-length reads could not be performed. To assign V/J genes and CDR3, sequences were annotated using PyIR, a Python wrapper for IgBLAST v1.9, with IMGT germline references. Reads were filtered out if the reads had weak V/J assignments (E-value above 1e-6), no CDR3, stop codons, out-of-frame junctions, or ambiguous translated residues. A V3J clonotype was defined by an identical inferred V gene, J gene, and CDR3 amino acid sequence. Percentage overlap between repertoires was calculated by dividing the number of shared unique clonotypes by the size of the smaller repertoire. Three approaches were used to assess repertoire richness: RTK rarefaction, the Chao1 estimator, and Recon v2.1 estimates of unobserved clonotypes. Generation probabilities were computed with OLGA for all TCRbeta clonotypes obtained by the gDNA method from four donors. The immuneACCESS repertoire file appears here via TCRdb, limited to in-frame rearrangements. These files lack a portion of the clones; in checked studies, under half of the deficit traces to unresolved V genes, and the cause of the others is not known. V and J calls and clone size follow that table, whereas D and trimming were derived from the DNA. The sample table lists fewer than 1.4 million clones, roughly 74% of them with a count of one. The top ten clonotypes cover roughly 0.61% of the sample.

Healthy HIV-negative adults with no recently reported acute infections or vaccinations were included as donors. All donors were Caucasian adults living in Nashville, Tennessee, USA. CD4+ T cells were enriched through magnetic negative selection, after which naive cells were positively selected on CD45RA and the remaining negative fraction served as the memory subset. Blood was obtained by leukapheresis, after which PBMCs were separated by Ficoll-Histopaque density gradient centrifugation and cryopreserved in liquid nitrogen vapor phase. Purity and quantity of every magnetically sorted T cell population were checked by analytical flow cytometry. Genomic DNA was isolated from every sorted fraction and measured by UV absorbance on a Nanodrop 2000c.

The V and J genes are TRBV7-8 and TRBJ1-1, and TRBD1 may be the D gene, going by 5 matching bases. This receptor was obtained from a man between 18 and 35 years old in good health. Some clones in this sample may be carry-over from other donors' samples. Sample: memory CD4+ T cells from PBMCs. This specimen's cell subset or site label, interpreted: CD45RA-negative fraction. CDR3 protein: CASSLVGGATEAFF. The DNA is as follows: TGTGCCAGCAGCTTAGTAGGTGGGGCCACTGAAGCTTTCTTT.